This T cell receptor beta chain was captured by sequencing in a study of cytomegalovirus exposure and HLA in healthy donors. The PCR made use of 60 Vbeta and 13 Jbeta primers. Only in-frame clones appear in the TCRdb table, and some are missing; sequencing was by immunoSEQ multiplex PCR. Its table lists 100,000 to 150,000 clones. The junction had 4 bases not matched to a gene; V was cut back by 0 bases and J by 2 bases. Germline lookup yields CDR1 SGHNT and CDR2 YYREEE (reference sequence). The CDR3 sequence is 15 residues long. This chain connects TRBV5-4 to TRBJ2-7; TRBD1 aligns across 8 bases. This TCR came from a middle-aged man in good health and CMV-seronegative. Sequenced sample: PBMCs. The chain's CDR3 is CASSLEGRGPYEQYF. Written as DNA, the CDR3 is TGTGCCAGCAGCTTGGAGGGCAGGGGGCCCTACGAGCAGTACTTC.